A selection of T cell receptor beta chains follows, all from one sample in a study of T cells after posttransplantation cyclophosphamide. Some clones are missing from TCRdb's copy, which holds only in-frame ones; the method was immunoSEQ multiplex PCR. The repertoire yields over 35,000 clones, none seen only once; the top ten contain roughly 2.5%. The material sequenced was PBMCs. All receptors derive from a man aged 45-65 years in good health, CMV-negative, and a related stem cell transplant donor. The CDR3 runs from the conserved cysteine through the conserved F or W. The order of the fields is J gene, D gene, V gene, clone size, CDR3 DNA, CDR3 protein. D genes are given only for firm matches. Rows may omit the clone size; those that give it use once, few, many or a size class.

>TRBJ2-1|NA|TRBV30|many
TGTGCCTGGAGTCGAGCCGGGACTGACTTAAGGGAGCAGTTCTTC
CAWSRAGTDLREQFF
>TRBJ1-4|NA|TRBV7-9|many
TGTGCCAGCAGCTTCAGGGGCTCGAGTGAAAAACTGTTTTTT
CASSFRGSSEKLFF
>TRBJ1-5|NA|TRBV15|many
TGTGCCACCAGGGCCGGGGGGGCCAGCAATCAGCCCCAGCATTTT
CATRAGGASNQPQHF
>TRBJ1-2|NA|TRBV7-2|many
TGTGCCAGCAGCTTAGAGCAGGGGTCGGGTGGCTACACCTTC
CASSLEQGSGGYTF
>TRBJ2-7|NA|TRBV23-1|many
TGCGCCAGCAGTCAACTCGATAGTGGGGCTGGCGAGCAGTACTTC
CASSQLDSGAGEQYF
>TRBJ2-7|NA|TRBV13|NA
TGTGCCAGCAGCTTAGGAATGATCCAGGGGACCGGCGAGCAGTACTTC
CASSLGMIQGTGEQYF
>TRBJ2-2|TRBD1|TRBV29-1|many
TGCAGCGTATGGGACAGGGCAGCAGATCCGAACACCGGGGAGCTGTTTTTT
CSVWDRAADPNTGELFF
>TRBJ1-1|NA|TRBV4-1|many
TGCGCCAGCAGCCAAGTGAAGGATCCTAGGTTGAGAGCTTTCTTT
CASSQVKDPRLRAFF
>TRBJ2-7|TRBD2|TRBV5-1|many
TGCGCCAGCAGCGGATCCGGGACTAGCGGAGGAATCTACGAGCAGTACTTC
CASSGSGTSGGIYEQYF
>TRBJ2-1|TRBD2|TRBV18|many
TGTGCCAGCTCACCCCCTAGCGGGGGGGCTCACAATGAGCAGTTCTTC
CASSPPSGGAHNEQFF